The 6 T cell receptor beta chains below all came from one sample that was sequenced in a study of blood T cells in healthy people across ages. With a J-beta primer mix and a sample-barcoded 5' primer, a second PCR ran about 7 to 12 cycles. TCRdb re-called the 5' RACE reads through MiXCR, storing one row per CDR3 protein. There are roughly 2 million distinct CDR3 sequences in the sample; about 49% occur only once, and around 2.1% lies in the top ten. Sequencing was done on a sample of blood. Receptors originate from a woman aged 40-49 years in good health.

V gene TRBV7-2 combines with J gene TRBJ2-1; 10 bases agree with TRBD2. Germline V gene lookup returns CDR1 SGHTA and CDR2 FQGNSA. CDR3 length equals 16 residues. The trim removed 1 base at V and 6 bases at J, leaving 6 bases unmatched. The CDR3 loop is CASSLGGAGGPNEQFF. The CDR3 bases are TGTGCCAGCAGCTTAGGCGGAGCGGGGGGGCCCAATGAGCAGTTCTTC.

The chain has TRBV20-1 and TRBJ1-1; D is unclear. Trimming removed 3 bases at V and 1 base at J, with 6 bases between. The CDR3 is 12 amino acids. Germline V gene data show CDR1 as DFQATT and CDR2 as SNEGSKA (reference sequence). The CDR3 loop reads CSASSQNTEAFF. The CDR3 nucleotides are TGCAGTGCTAGCAGTCAGAACACTGAAGCTTTCTTT.

The chain has TRBV28 and TRBJ2-1; 7 nucleotides match TRBD2. Unmatched junction bases numbered 8, after V lost 6 bases and J lost 0 bases. There are 16 residues in the CDR3. Germline CDR1 is MDHEN and CDR2 is SYDVKM. CDR3 sequence: CASSSGGGSSYNEQFF. In DNA form, the CDR3 reads TGTGCCAGCAGCTCGGGGGGAGGGAGCTCCTACAATGAGCAGTTCTTC.

The V and J genes are TRBV2 and TRBJ2-3, with unresolved D. This CDR3 has 15 residues. Germline-derived CDR1 and CDR2 are SNHLY and FYNNEI. Trimming stripped 11 bases from V and 1 base from J, with 19 bases between. The CDR3 is CARTNRVGGTDTQYF. The CDR3 DNA is TGTGCCCGTACTAACCGGGTTGGCGGCACAGATACGCAGTATTTT.

The genes are TRBV20-1 and TRBJ2-7, with TRBD1 matching 7 bases. The CDR3 consists of 13 residues. CDR1 is DFQATT, CDR2 SNEGSKA, per germline (reference sequence). The V segment lost 6 bases and the J segment 7 bases; nucleotides outside the gene matches: 12. The CDR3 loop reads CSAPSDRAEEQYF. The CDR3 DNA reads TGCAGTGCACCTTCCGACAGGGCAGAAGAGCAGTACTTC.

The chain combines TRBV27 with TRBJ2-6; perhaps TRBD1 as D (7 bases). The CDR3 is 16 residues long. From germline, CDR1 is MNHEY and CDR2 SMNVEV (reference sequence). With 7 bases removed from V and 0 bases from J, the gap between germline ends came to 13 bases. This chain's CDR3 is CASTPGGPSGANVLTF. CDR3 in DNA: TGTGCCAGCACCCCAGGGGGGCCCTCTGGGGCCAACGTCCTGACTTTC. Looking up the rest from reference TRBV27 and TRBJ2-6 gives the full variable domain: EAQVTQNPRYLITVTGKKLTVTCSQNMNHEYMSWYRQDPGLGLRQIYYSMNVEVTDKGDVPEGYKVSRKEKRNFPLILESPSPNQTSLYFCASTPGGPSGANVLTFGAGSRLTVL.